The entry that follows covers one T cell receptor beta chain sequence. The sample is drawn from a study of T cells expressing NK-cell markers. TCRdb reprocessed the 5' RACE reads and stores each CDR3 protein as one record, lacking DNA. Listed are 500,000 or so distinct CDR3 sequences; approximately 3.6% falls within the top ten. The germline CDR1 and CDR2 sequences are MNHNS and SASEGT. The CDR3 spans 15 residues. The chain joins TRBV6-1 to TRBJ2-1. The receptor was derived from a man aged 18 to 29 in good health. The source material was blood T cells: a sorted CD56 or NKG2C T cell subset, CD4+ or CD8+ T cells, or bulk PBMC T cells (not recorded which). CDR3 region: CASNPGDLTYNEQFF.